This T cell receptor beta chain was captured in a study of blood T cell repertoires in COVID-19. About the study: The cDNA or gDNA used as material had been derived from T cells, B-cell-depleted T cells, or PBMCs.

The CDR3 length is 12 residues, termini included. Original handling: For nucleated cells, counts were estimated from reference gene primer amplification. Some clones are missing from TCRdb's copy, which holds only in-frame ones; the method was immunoSEQ multiplex PCR. V, J and clone size derive from that table, while D and trimming were established from the DNA sequence. The sample carries some 400,000 clones, around 86% recorded once. This clone was observed a few times. The limits of the CDR3 on the DNA are not certain, so only TCRdb's listed CDR3 is given. Material for sequencing was peripheral blood. The chain links TRBV12-3 or TRBV12-4 to TRBJ2-2; the table gives TRBD2 as D, unverified against the DNA. This TCR was sampled from a human donor in a cohort sampled during active COVID-19. CDR3 sequence: CASKRRAGELFF.